This T cell receptor (beta chain) was identified in a study of T cell responses to AZD1222 COVID-19 vaccine. Profiling relied on immunoSEQ multiplex PCR, and the TCRdb table lists in-frame clones only, not all of them. Of fewer than 200,000 clones listed, roughly 92% are singletons. Points on this clone: Its specificity is unknown.

Per the germline V gene, CDR1 is SGDLS and CDR2 is YYNGEE. The V and J ends lost 3 bases and 0 bases, in that order; junction bases with no gene match: 5. The length of the CDR3 is 15 residues. Findings of the study overall: Spike-specific TCR breadth and depth went up after people got two AZD1222 doses. Clonal diversity was possibly underestimated; the donors were predominantly white British and more often female. Baseline seropositives among AZD1222 recipients totaled only five or six.

This receptor was taken from an adult in good health. This material consisted of peripheral blood, taken on day 0 of AZD1222 vaccination. The V gene is TRBV9, the J gene TRBJ1-2, with TRBD1 identical over 7 bases. DNA of the CDR3: TGTGCCAGCAGCGGGAGACAGGGAACTAACTATGGCTACACCTTC. Translating it yields CASSGRQGTNYGYTF.